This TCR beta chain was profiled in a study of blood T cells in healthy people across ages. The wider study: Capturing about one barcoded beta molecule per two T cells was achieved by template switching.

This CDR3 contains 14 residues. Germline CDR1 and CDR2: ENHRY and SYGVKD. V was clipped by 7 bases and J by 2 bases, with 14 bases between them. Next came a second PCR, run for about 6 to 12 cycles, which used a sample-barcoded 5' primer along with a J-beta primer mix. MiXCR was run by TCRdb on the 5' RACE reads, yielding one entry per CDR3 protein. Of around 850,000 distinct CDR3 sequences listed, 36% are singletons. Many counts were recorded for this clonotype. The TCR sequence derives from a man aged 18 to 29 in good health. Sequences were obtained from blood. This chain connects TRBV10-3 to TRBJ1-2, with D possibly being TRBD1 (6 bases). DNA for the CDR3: TGTGCCATCAATGATGGGACAAACAACTATGGCTACACCTTC. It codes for CAINDGTNNYGYTF.